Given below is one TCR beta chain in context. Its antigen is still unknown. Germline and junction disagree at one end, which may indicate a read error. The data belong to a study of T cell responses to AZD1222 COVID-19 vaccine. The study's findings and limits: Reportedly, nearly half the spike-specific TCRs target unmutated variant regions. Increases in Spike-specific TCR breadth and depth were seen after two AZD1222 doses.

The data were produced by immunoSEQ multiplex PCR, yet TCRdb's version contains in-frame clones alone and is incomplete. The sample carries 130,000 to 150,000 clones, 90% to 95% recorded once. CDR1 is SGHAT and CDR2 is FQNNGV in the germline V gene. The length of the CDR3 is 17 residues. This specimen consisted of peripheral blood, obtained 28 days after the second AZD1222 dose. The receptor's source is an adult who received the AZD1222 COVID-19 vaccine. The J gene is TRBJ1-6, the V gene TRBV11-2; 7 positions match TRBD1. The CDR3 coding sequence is TGTGCCAGCAGCCACCGGGACAGCCGCCTACTTAATTCACCCCCCCACTTT. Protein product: CASSHRDSRLLNSPPHF.